The clone carrying this T cell receptor (beta chain) was counted a single time. What it recognizes is unknown. This specimen belongs to a study of T cell responses to AZD1222 COVID-19 vaccine. Study-level background: Some second doses came at about 4 weeks and others at about 12 weeks; these were pooled.

Study-level results: At baseline, seropositivity was found in only a handful of AZD1222 recipients.

Some clones are missing from TCRdb's copy, which holds only in-frame ones; the method was immunoSEQ multiplex PCR. In the table there are nearly 95,000 clones, around 87% of which are singletons. The CDR3 sequence is 15 residues long. Germline CDR1 and CDR2: MNHEY and SVGEGT. Trimming removed 7 bases at V and 4 bases at J, with 19 bases between. The clonotype comes from an adult in good health. This chain joins TRBV6-2 or TRBV6-3 and TRBJ1-2; D remains unclear. Sequenced here: peripheral blood, sampled on day 0 of AZD1222 vaccination. The CDR3 coding sequence is TGTGCCAGCAACCCCCCTGGGCCTCCCCTCTATGGCTACACCTTC. This gives the protein CASNPPGPPLYGYTF.